This entry lists 2 T cell receptor beta chains sequenced from one sample in a study of T cells expressing NK-cell markers (dated by TCRdb to the early 2020s). The method was 5' RACE. Reads for this sample came from an Illumina HiSeq 2000. Based on TCRdb reprocessing of the reads, there is one entry per CDR3 protein sequence, and DNA is missing. The sample's table covers about 260,000 distinct CDR3 sequences. The top ten clonotypes cover under 0.5% of the sample. Sequenced material: blood T cells: a sorted CD56 or NKG2C T cell subset, CD4+ or CD8+ T cells, or bulk PBMC T cells (not recorded which). These receptors came from a man younger than 35 in good health. Donor details come from another sample of the same person, matched by shared clones.

The CDR3: CASSQDPTFQETQYF. The rearrangement uses TRBV4-3 and TRBJ2-5. The CDR3 has 15 residues. Germline CDR1 LGHNA, CDR2 YSLEER.

The V and J genes are TRBV12-3 or TRBV12-4 and TRBJ2-7; there is no DNA to check the TCRdb D call of TRBD1. There are 14 residues in the CDR3. CDR3 region: CASSLTDMAYEQYF.